Reported below is one T cell receptor (beta chain). Its antigen is not identified. The V gene lost 1 base and the J gene lost 0 bases, with 4 bases spanning the gap. This CDR3 contains 15 residues. Germline V lookup: CDR1 SGHTA, CDR2 FQGNSA. These data belong to a study of T cell responses to AZD1222 COVID-19 vaccine. Measured with immunoSEQ multiplex PCR; TCRdb has only the in-frame clones, and not every one. The profile shows approximately 150,000 clones, 90% of them singletons. General observations from the study: Increases in Spike-specific TCR breadth and depth were seen after two AZD1222 doses.

The sample consisted of peripheral blood, taken 28 days after the second dose of the MenACWY control vaccine. V gene TRBV7-2 combines with J gene TRBJ2-6; no firm D call. This sequence originates from an adult who received the MenACWY meningococcal vaccine as a control. The CDR3 DNA is TGTGCCAGCAGCTTAGTAGCCTCTGGGGCCAACGTCCTGACTTTC. Its protein is CASSLVASGANVLTF.